This passage covers 29 T cell receptor beta chains from one sample sequenced in a study of blood T cell repertoires in COVID-19. Profiling relied on immunoSEQ multiplex PCR, and the TCRdb table lists in-frame clones only, not all of them. The sample shows hundreds of thousands of clones, around 86% of them seen only once. Sequences were obtained from peripheral blood. The source of these receptors is a man aged 45-65 years with acute or convalescent COVID-19.

This clone appeared a single time. The V gene is TRBV5-4, the J gene TRBJ1-2; D gene ambiguous. CDR3 length: 13 amino acids. The V end lost 1 base, the J end lost 1 base, and 5 bases lay between the germline ends. Germline CDR1 is SGHNT and CDR2 is YYREEE (reference sequence). The DNA of the CDR3 is TGTGCCAGCAGCTTGCAGGATAACTATGGCTACACCTTC. Translation: CASSLQDNYGYTF.

This clone occurred once. The rearrangement joins TRBV7-6 to TRBJ2-3; 10 positions agree with TRBD1. In germline, CDR1 is SGHVS, CDR2 FNYEAQ. Losses at the gene ends were 5 bases for V and 2 bases for J; bases not matched to a gene: 7. The CDR3 runs to 16 residues. The CDR3 protein is CASSGRTGGITDTQYF. The CDR3 bases are TGTGCCAGCAGCGGGAGGACAGGGGGAATCACAGATACGCAGTATTTT. Full variable domain (remainder filled in from reference TRBV7-6 and TRBJ2-3): GAGVSQSPRYKVTKRGQDVALRCDPISGHVSLYWYRQALGQGPEFLTYFNYEAQQDKSGLPNDRFSAERPEGSISTLTIQRTEQRDSAMYRCASSGRTGGITDTQYFGPGTRLTVL.

This chain joins TRBV2 and TRBJ2-6, with TRBD1 identical over 8 bases. In germline, CDR1 is SNHLY, CDR2 FYNNEI. The CDR3 contains 17 residues. The junction had 5 bases not matched to a gene; V was cut back by 4 bases and J by 0 bases. CDR3 region: CASSVTGVISGANVLTF. In DNA form, the CDR3 reads TGTGCCAGCAGTGTGACAGGGGTTATCTCTGGGGCCAACGTCCTGACTTTC.

This clone was recorded only once. CDR3 nucleotide sequence: TGTGCCAGCAGCCGGCGAGCCTCCGGGACAGGGGGCGACTATGGCTACACCTTC. Amino acid sequence: CASSRRASGTGGDYGYTF. This chain joins TRBV7-2 and TRBJ1-2, with TRBD1 identical over 12 bases. The CDR3 covers 18 residues. Per germline, CDR1 SGHTA and CDR2 FQGNSA. Losses at the gene ends were 5 bases for V and 3 bases for J; bases not matched to a gene: 13.

The genes are TRBV21-1 and TRBJ1-1; the D segment call TRBD1 is taken from the table without a DNA check. TRBV21-1 is marked as a pseudogene. This CDR3 has 16 amino acids. The CDR3 region is CASSLGQGVKNTEAFF. The CDR3 DNA follows: TGTGCCAGCAGCTTGGGACAGGGGGTAAAGAACACTGAAGCTTTCTTT.

The J gene is TRBJ1-1, the V gene TRBV3-1 (or the pseudogene TRBV3-2); TRBD1 is a possible D gene (5 bases). V was trimmed by 7 bases and J by 7 bases, leaving 13 bases between them. This CDR3 spans 12 amino acids. Germline CDR1 is LGHDT and CDR2 is YNNKEL (reference sequence). For the CDR3, the DNA is TGTGCCAGCACCGGGGGTTCGGGTGAAGCTTTCTTT. Protein: CASTGGSGEAFF.

The rearrangement links TRBV18 to TRBJ1-1, with 8 nucleotides matching TRBD1. This CDR3 contains 16 residues. Unmatched junction bases numbered 9, after V lost 6 bases and J lost 0 bases. Germline assignment: CDR1 KGHSH and CDR2 LQKENI. CDR3 loop: CASSRGQGPMNTEAFF. Written as DNA, the CDR3 is TGTGCCAGCTCTCGTGGACAGGGCCCAATGAACACTGAAGCTTTCTTT.

V usage is TRBV29-1 and J usage is TRBJ2-7, with 11 bases matching TRBD1. CDR1 is SQVTM and CDR2 is ANQGSEA in the germline V gene. The CDR3 is made up of 14 amino acids. With 4 bases clipped from V and 6 bases from J, the junction kept 8 bases outside the gene matches. CDR3 amino acids: CSVAIWTGGREQYF. Here the CDR3 DNA reads TGCAGCGTTGCTATCTGGACAGGGGGCCGCGAGCAGTACTTC.

This sequence joins TRBV5-1 and TRBJ2-3, with 11 nucleotides matching TRBD2. This CDR3 contains 16 residues. V trimming: 3 bases; J trimming: 3 bases; junction bases outside the gene matches: 6. From germline, CDR1 is SGHRS and CDR2 YFSETQ. CDR3 DNA sequence: TGCGCCAGCAGCTCCTCACTAGCGGGGGTTACAGATACGCAGTATTTT. Its protein is CASSSSLAGVTDTQYF.

The chain links TRBV5-8 to TRBJ1-4; weak D call: TRBD1 (6 bases). CDR3 length: 14 residues. CDR1 and CDR2 from the germline V gene are SGHTS and YDEGEE. V dropped 4 bases and J dropped 7 bases, with 14 bases sitting between them. Here the CDR3 reads CASSSRDKAEKLFF. Here the CDR3 DNA reads TGTGCCAGCAGCAGCCGGGACAAAGCTGAAAAACTGTTTTTT.

The gene calls are TRBV7-9 and TRBJ2-5; D is unresolved. The CDR3 has 11 residues. CDR1 SEHNR and CDR2 FQNEAQ come from the germline V gene (reference sequence). Trimming removed 3 bases from V and 5 bases from J, with 4 bases in between. CDR3: CASSFLETQYF. In nucleotides, the CDR3 is TGTGCCAGCAGCTTCTTGGAGACCCAGTACTTC.

J is TRBJ2-5 and V is TRBV5-8, with D perhaps TRBD2 (6 bases). Germline V gene data show CDR1 as SGHTS and CDR2 as YDEGEE. Trimming took 1 base from V and 1 from J, leaving 8 bases between them. The CDR3 is 14 amino acids. The CDR3: CASSLLGLQETQYF. The CDR3 DNA is TGTGCCAGCAGCTTGCTGGGACTCCAAGAGACCCAGTACTTC.

V is TRBV6-5 and J is TRBJ2-1, with TRBD1 as a possible D gene (6 bases). Germline loops: CDR1 MNHEY, CDR2 SVGAGI. The CDR3 extends over 12 amino acids. V dropped 10 bases and J dropped 9 bases, with 16 bases sitting between them. The CDR3 spells CATQGKVREQFF. CDR3 coding DNA: TGTGCCACCCAGGGGAAAGTGCGTGAGCAGTTCTTC.

This clone was observed a few times. This chain uses TRBV5-8 with TRBJ1-2; D unresolved. Germline CDR1 SGHTS, CDR2 YDEGEE. Trimming removed 2 bases at V and 4 bases at J, with 12 bases between. The CDR3 extends over 14 amino acids. As DNA, the CDR3 is TGTGCCAGCAGCTTTTCACAGCCAAGCTATGGCTACACCTTC. It specifies CASSFSQPSYGYTF.

The rearrangement joins TRBV19 to TRBJ1-2, with D tentatively TRBD1 (6 bases). Germline assignment: CDR1 LNHDA and CDR2 SQIVND (reference sequence). V lost 4 bases, J lost 5 bases, and 11 bases lay in between. CDR3 length: 13 residues. The CDR3 loop is CASSTGAGYGYTF. Here the CDR3 DNA reads TGTGCCAGTAGTACAGGGGCAGGGTATGGCTACACCTTC.

As regards this clone: The sample holds other DNA sequences that translate to the same CDR3. The chain recombines TRBV5-1 with TRBJ1-2; 7 positions match TRBD1. The V gene's germline CDR1 is SGHRS and CDR2 YFSETQ. The CDR3 has 15 amino acids. Trimming removed 0 bases from V and 1 base from J; junction bases left unmatched: 3. In DNA, the CDR3 is TGCGCCAGCAGCTTGGGAGCAGGGGGTAACTATGGCTACACCTTC. Translation gives CASSLGAGGNYGYTF. The full variable domain, with the rest looked up from reference TRBV5-1 and TRBJ1-2, is KAGVTQTPRYLIKTRGQQVTLSCSPISGHRSVSWYQQTPGQGLQFLFEYFSETQRNKGNFPGRFSGRQFSNSRSEMNVSTLELGDSALYLCASSLGAGGNYGYTFGSGTRLTVV.

V and J are TRBV20-1 and TRBJ1-6; D not resolved. Trimming removed 3 bases from V and 6 bases from J, with 15 bases in between. Germline lookup yields CDR1 DFQATT and CDR2 SNEGSKA (reference sequence). This CDR3 spans 15 amino acids. CDR3 nucleotides: TGCAGTGCTAGTCGAGGTGTTGCGGGTAATTCACCCCTCCACTTT. Its translation: CSASRGVAGNSPLHF.

The chain is built from TRBV6-5 and TRBJ1-1; the D is unclear. V lost 6 bases to trimming and J lost 7 bases, with 18 bases between them. Germline V gives CDR1 MNHEY, CDR2 SVGAGI. The CDR3 length is 14 residues. The CDR3 loop is CASSKPSGKGEAFF. As DNA, the CDR3 is TGTGCCAGCAGCAAACCTTCGGGGAAGGGTGAAGCTTTCTTT.

V is TRBV7-6 and J is TRBJ1-3; unclear D gene. Germline CDR1 SGHVS, CDR2 FNYEAQ. V lost 3 bases, J lost 2 bases, and 11 bases lay in between. CDR3 size: 15 residues. CDR3 bases: TGTGCCAGCAGCTTGGGAGGATCCCCTGGAAACACCATATATTTT. This gives the protein CASSLGGSPGNTIYF.

V and J are TRBV10-3 and TRBJ1-1; D possibly corresponds to TRBD1 (6 bases). The CDR3 is made up of 13 amino acids. Deletions cut 9 bases from V and 3 bases from J, with 14 bases between. In germline, CDR1 is ENHRY, CDR2 SYGVKD. In DNA form, the CDR3 reads TGTGCCATAGGGACAATGGGGGACACTGAAGCTTTCTTT. Translated, it gives CAIGTMGDTEAFF.

The V call is TRBV5-1, the J call TRBJ1-4; D is uncertain. V shed 2 bases and J shed 0 bases, with 8 bases lying between them. CDR3 length equals 15 residues. Germline CDR1 reads SGHRS; CDR2 reads YFSETQ. The CDR3 reads CASSFNTATNEKLFF. As DNA, the CDR3 is TGCGCCAGCAGCTTTAACACCGCAACTAATGAAAAACTGTTTTTT.

Only a few counts were recorded for this clone. This chain links TRBV5-1 with TRBJ2-5, with 9 nucleotides matching TRBD1. Germline loops: CDR1 SGHRS, CDR2 YFSETQ. V shed 4 bases, J shed 5 bases, and the junction held 9 bases outside the gene matches. The CDR3 sequence is 15 residues long. Here the CDR3 reads CASSPQGAEWETQYF. The CDR3 DNA follows: TGCGCCAGCAGCCCACAGGGGGCCGAGTGGGAGACCCAGTACTTC.

The rearrangement uses TRBV18 and TRBJ1-2, with TRBD1 matching over 8 bases. V lost 6 bases, J lost 5 bases, and 5 bases stayed unmatched. The CDR3 runs 13 residues. Germline values: CDR1 KGHSH, CDR2 LQKENI. The CDR3 protein is CASSSTGEYGYTF. CDR3 sequence (DNA): TGTGCCAGCTCGTCGACAGGGGAGTATGGCTACACCTTC.

The chain couples TRBV7-9 to TRBJ1-2, with 7 bases that match TRBD1. CDR1 and CDR2 (germline): SEHNR, FQNEAQ (reference sequence). Unmatched junction bases numbered 4, after V lost 5 bases and J lost 4 bases. The CDR3 is 13 amino acids. The CDR3 nucleotides are TGTGCCAGCAGCCGACAGGGACTCTATGGCTACACCTTC. Amino acid sequence: CASSRQGLYGYTF.

The chain carries TRBV7-9 and TRBJ2-7; D is uncertain. Germline V gene lookup returns CDR1 SEHNR and CDR2 FQNEAQ (reference sequence). V lost 1 base and J 0 bases, leaving 7 bases between the germline ends. CDR3 size: 14 residues. CDR3 sequence (DNA): TGTGCCAGCAGCTTAGGCGCAGGCTCCTACGAGCAGTACTTC. Translation gives CASSLGAGSYEQYF.

V is TRBV7-2 and J is TRBJ1-2, with D hard to call. CDR1 is SGHTA and CDR2 is FQGNSA in the germline V gene. The CDR3 runs 15 residues. Trimming took off 3 bases at V and 1 base at J, with 12 bases between the two ends. DNA for the CDR3: TGTGCCAGCAGCTTCGTAGGTCGGAGTAACTATGGCTACACCTTC. Translation: CASSFVGRSNYGYTF.

This chain links TRBV5-5 with TRBJ2-7; 7 nucleotides align to TRBD1. J gave up 3 bases and V 2 bases, and 8 bases lay outside the gene matches. This CDR3 has 15 amino acids. Germline V gives CDR1 SGHKS, CDR2 YYEKEE (reference sequence). In nucleotides, the CDR3 is TGTGCCAGCAGCTTTGGGGGACAGTCAAACTACGAGCAGTACTTC. Amino acid sequence: CASSFGGQSNYEQYF.

The J gene is TRBJ1-1, the V gene TRBV6-1, with a weak D call TRBD1 (6 bases). Germline CDR1 reads MNHNS; CDR2 reads SASEGT. Between the trimmed V and J ends, which lost 2 bases and 1 base, there was a span of 11 bases. The CDR3 runs 15 residues. CDR3 coding DNA: TGTGCCAGCAGTGAACCTAGGACAGCGAACACTGAAGCTTTCTTT. It encodes CASSEPRTANTEAFF.

The V call is TRBV7-9, the J call TRBJ2-1; weak D call: TRBD2 (5 bases). CDR1 SEHNR and CDR2 FQNEAQ come from the germline V gene (reference sequence). The CDR3 contains 12 residues. The V end lost 8 bases, the J end lost 13 bases, and 18 bases lay between the germline ends. In DNA, the CDR3 is TGTGCCAGCGGGAAAGCTGCGGGTCCCCAGTTCTTC. Its protein is CASGKAAGPQFF.